The following is a T cell receptor (beta chain) sequence with its context. The antigen this receptor binds is unknown. No much larger clonotype is one base removed from it; base qualities were not supplied. This sample stems from a study of human T cells and chemical hapten exposure (TCRdb year 2021). General notes on the study: For sensitization, 2% DPC in acetone was applied to a 2 cm by 2 cm area of upper inner arm skin. Throughout the approximately 23-week study period, patients were also given weekly therapeutic DPC doses on the scalp. Patch tests used Finn chambers with 0.01% DPC on the upper back, scored after 6 days by International Contact Dermatitis Research Group standards. The mostly female patient cohort included alopecia areata with under or over 50% scalp involvement, alopecia totalis and alopecia universalis. The libraries were sequenced as a pool, and the TCR yield per sample differed mostly because of small variations in library volumes within the pool. Peripheral blood TCR repertoire changes were tracked in vivo in alopecia patients during primary and secondary sensitization to the hapten diphenylcyclopropenone (DPC). Blood was sampled from patients pre-sensitization (week 0) and at 2, 6 and about 24 weeks after DPC sensitization. Blood for TCR sequencing was provided by twenty-nine alopecia patients at one to four time points (pre-sensitization, 2, 6 and 24 weeks). Points the paper makes about the study in general: DPC sensitization did not change the number of TCRs with a frequency above 1 in 1000, and there was no evidence of changes in global repertoire structure. Patch test score correlated positively with the number of PT1 expanded TCRs, reaching significance at thresholds 8, 16 and 32 but not at 4. Expanded TCRs formed significantly more large CDR3 similarity clusters than pre-sensitization or healthy control sets, consistent with antigen-driven responses. Repeated subsampling changed both the strength of the expansion versus patch-test correlation and the threshold at which the correlation became significant. Alopecia, a presumed autoimmune disease, was present in all patients, so the immune response of the patients might differ from that of healthy individuals.

Library construction relied on RACE. The data were produced on a NextSeq 500. During library preparation, unique molecular identifiers were attached to individual cDNA molecules so that TCRs could be counted in a quantitative, reproducible way. Each blood RNA sample was used to sequence both TCR alpha and TCR beta chains. As for how the authors treated the data: The median number of TCRs per sample was over 85,000, ranging from roughly 20,000 to 690,600. V, J and CDR3 annotation of the TCR reads was carried out using the Decombinator software suite. For the PS versus PT1 abundance plots, all samples were subsampled to the same number of TCRs (28,000). Expanded TCRs were defined as absent before sensitization and observed at least eight times at the 2-week time point. TCRdb trimmed the raw reads at Q25, called clones with MiXCR and kept productive beta chains. Identical CDR3 protein sequences are pooled into one entry, listed with their most common genes and DNA. The V and J calls were not made by the authors but by TCRdb's processing. Present in this sample are 70,000 to 100,000 distinct CDR3 sequences, 7% to 8% of which were seen just once. The ten largest clones capture approximately 1.5% of the sample.

CDR1 and CDR2 (SNHLY, FYNNEI) derive from the germline V gene. The CDR3 goes from the cysteine to the phenylalanine over 12 residues. Of the read, only the CDR3 DNA is kept; its 36 bases are in frame from base 1. V and J are truncated by 5 bases and 4 bases respectively, leaving an intervening sequence of 8 bases. The time point label corresponds to: patch test 1, 2 weeks after DPC sensitization. The intended sense of this specimen's treatment or condition label: therapeutic diphenylcyclopropenone sensitization with weekly scalp DPC. Blood at each patch-test visit was drawn before the patch test was applied. Patients were eligible if aged 18 to 70, diagnosed with alopecia and judged suitable for DPC therapy, and pregnant patients were excluded. Total RNA was isolated from unfractionated whole blood collected in Tempus Blood RNA tubes.

Specimen: whole blood, collected in connection with sensitization to the hapten diphenylcyclopropenone (DPC). The chain couples TRBV2 to TRBJ2-5, and possibly TRBD1, on 6 matching bases. The receptor was derived from a woman aged 25-40 years with alopecia areata. Some clones in this sample may be carry-over from other donors' samples. The CDR3 protein: CASSPRGETQYF. The base sequence is TGTGCCAGCAGTCCCAGGGGAGAGACCCAGTACTTC.